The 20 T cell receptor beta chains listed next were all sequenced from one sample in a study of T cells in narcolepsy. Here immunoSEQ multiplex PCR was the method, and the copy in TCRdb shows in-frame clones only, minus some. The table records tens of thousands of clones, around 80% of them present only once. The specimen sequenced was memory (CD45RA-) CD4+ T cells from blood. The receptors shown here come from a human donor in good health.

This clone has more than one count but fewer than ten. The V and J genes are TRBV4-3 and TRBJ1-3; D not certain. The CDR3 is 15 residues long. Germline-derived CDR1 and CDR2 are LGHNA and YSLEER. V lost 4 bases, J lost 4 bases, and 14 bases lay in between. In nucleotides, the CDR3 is TGCGCCAGCAGCCCCCTCCCGGGTCGAGGAAACACCATATATTTT. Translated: CASSPLPGRGNTIYF.

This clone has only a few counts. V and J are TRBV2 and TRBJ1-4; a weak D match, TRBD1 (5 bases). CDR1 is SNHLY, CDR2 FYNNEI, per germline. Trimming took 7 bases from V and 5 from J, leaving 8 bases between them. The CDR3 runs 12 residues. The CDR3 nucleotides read TGTGCCAGCAAGACAGCGAATGAAAAACTGTTTTTT. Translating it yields CASKTANEKLFF.

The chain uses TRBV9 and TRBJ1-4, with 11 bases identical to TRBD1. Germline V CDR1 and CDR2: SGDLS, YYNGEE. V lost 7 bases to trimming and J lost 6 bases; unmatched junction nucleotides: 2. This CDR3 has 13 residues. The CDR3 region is CASRTGGDEKLFF. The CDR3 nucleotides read TGTGCCAGCCGGACAGGGGGCGATGAAAAACTGTTTTTT.

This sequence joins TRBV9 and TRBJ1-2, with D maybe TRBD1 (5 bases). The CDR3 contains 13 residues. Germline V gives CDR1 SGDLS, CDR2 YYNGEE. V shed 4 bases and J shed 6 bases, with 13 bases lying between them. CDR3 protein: CASSKGRGDGYTF. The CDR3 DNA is TGTGCCAGCAGCAAGGGCCGAGGGGATGGCTACACCTTC.

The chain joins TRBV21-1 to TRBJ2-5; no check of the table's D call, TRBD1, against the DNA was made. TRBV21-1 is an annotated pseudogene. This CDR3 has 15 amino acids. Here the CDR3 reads CASSKGNRLQETQYF. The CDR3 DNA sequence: TGTGCCAGCAGCAAAGGTAACAGGCTACAAGAGACCCAGTACTTC.

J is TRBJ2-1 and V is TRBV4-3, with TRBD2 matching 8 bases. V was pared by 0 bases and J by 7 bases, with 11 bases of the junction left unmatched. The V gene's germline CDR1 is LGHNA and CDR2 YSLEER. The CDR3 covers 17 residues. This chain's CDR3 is CASSQDPSGGAMNEQFF. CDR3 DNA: TGCGCCAGCAGCCAAGATCCATCCGGGGGGGCCATGAATGAGCAGTTCTTC.

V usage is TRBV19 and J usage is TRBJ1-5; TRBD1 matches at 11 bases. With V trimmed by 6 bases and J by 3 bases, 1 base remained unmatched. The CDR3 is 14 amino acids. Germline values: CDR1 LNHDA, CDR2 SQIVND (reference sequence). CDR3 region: CASRDRGPNQPQHF. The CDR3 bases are TGTGCCAGTAGGGACAGGGGGCCCAATCAGCCCCAGCATTTT. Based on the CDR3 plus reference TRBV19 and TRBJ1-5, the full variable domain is DGGITQSPKYLFRKEGQNVTLSCEQNLNHDAMYWYRQDPGQGLRLIYYSQIVNDFQKGDIAEGYSVSREKKESFPLTVTSAQKNPTAFYLCASRDRGPNQPQHFGDGTRLSIL.

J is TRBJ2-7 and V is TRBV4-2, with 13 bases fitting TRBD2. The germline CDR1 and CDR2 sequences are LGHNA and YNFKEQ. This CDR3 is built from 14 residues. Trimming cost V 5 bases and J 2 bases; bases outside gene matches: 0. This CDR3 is CASSGTSGTYEQYF. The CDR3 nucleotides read TGTGCCAGCAGCGGGACTAGCGGGACCTACGAGCAGTACTTC.

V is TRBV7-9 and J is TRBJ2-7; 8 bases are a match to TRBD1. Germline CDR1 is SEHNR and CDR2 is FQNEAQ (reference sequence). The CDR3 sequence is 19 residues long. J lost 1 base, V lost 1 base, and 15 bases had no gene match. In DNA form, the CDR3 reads TGTGCCAGCAGCTTAGATAGACCCCGACAGGGGATAGGATCCTACGAGCAGTACTTC. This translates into CASSLDRPRQGIGSYEQYF.

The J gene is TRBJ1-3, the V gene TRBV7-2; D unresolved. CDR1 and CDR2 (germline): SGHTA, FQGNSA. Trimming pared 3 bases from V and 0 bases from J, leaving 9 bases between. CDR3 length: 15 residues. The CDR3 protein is CASSFARLSGNTIYF. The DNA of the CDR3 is TGTGCCAGCAGCTTCGCCAGGCTCTCTGGAAACACCATATATTTT.

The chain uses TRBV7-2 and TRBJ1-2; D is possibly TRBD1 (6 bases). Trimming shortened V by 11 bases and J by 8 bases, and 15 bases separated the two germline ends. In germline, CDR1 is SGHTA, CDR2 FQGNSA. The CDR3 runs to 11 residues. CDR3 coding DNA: TGTGCCTTACAGGGCCTACAAGGCTACACCTTC. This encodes CALQGLQGYTF.

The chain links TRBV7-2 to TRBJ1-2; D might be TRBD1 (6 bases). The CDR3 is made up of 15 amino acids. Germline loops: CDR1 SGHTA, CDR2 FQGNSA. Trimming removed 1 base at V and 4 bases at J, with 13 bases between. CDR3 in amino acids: CASSLGGGASYGYTF. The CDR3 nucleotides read TGTGCCAGCAGCTTAGGGGGGGGCGCTAGCTATGGCTACACCTTC.

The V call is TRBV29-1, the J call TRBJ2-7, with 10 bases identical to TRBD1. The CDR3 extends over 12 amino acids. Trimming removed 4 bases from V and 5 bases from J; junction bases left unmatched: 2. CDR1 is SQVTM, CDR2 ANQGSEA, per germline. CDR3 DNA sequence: TGCAGCGTTGGACAGGGGGCCCACGAGCAGTACTTC. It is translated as CSVGQGAHEQYF.

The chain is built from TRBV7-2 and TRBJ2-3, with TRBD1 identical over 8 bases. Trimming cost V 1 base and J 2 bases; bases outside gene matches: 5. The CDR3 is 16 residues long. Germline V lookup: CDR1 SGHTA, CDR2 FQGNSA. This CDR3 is CASSLVTGGPTDTQYF. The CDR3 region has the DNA TGTGCCAGCAGCTTAGTAACAGGGGGACCCACAGATACGCAGTATTTT.

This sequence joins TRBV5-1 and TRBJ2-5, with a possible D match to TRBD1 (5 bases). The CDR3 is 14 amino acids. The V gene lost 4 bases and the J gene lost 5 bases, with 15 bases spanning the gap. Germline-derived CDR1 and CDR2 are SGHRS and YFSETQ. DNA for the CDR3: TGCGCCAGCAGCGACCTCCAGGGTTTTGAGACCCAGTACTTC. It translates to CASSDLQGFETQYF. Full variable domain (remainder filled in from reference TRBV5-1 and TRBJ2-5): KAGVTQTPRYLIKTRGQQVTLSCSPISGHRSVSWYQQTPGQGLQFLFEYFSETQRNKGNFPGRFSGRQFSNSRSEMNVSTLELGDSALYLCASSDLQGFETQYFGPGTRLLVL.

The CDR3 DNA is TGTGCCAGCCGGACGGGTCCTGCGTCAAATGAGCAGTTCTTC. Encoded protein: CASRTGPASNEQFF. The chain carries TRBV19 and TRBJ2-1; D is unclear. Germline values: CDR1 LNHDA, CDR2 SQIVND (reference sequence). The CDR3 spans 14 residues. V was pared by 9 bases and J by 7 bases, with 19 bases between.

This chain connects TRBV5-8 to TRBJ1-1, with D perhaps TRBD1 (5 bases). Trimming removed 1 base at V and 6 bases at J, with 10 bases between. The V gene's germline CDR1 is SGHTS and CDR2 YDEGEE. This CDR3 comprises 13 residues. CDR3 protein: CASSLLGGAEAFF. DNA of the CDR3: TGTGCCAGCAGCTTGTTAGGAGGGGCTGAAGCTTTCTTT.

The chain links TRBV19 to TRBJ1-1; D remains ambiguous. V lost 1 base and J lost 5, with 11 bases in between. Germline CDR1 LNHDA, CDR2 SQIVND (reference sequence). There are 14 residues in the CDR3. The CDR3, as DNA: TGTGCCAGTAGTATAGCCTGGGTAGAGACTGAAGCTTTCTTT. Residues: CASSIAWVETEAFF. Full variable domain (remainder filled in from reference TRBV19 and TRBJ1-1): DGGITQSPKYLFRKEGQNVTLSCEQNLNHDAMYWYRQDPGQGLRLIYYSQIVNDFQKGDIAEGYSVSREKKESFPLTVTSAQKNPTAFYLCASSIAWVETEAFFGQGTRLTVV.

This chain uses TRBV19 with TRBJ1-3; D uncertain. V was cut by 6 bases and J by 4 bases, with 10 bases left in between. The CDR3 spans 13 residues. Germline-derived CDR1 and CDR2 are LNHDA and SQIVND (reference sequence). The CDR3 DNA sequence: TGTGCCAGTAGCCAGGCGCGCGGAAACACCATATATTTT. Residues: CASSQARGNTIYF.

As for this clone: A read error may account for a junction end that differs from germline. CDR3 protein: CASSLPGTSVFF. CDR3 sequence (DNA): TGTGCCAGCAGTCTGCCTGGGACTTCTGTATTTTTC. This rearrangement joins TRBV28 to TRBJ1-2; possible D gene TRBD1, 5 bases. This CDR3 has 12 amino acids. Germline values: CDR1 MDHEN, CDR2 SYDVKM.